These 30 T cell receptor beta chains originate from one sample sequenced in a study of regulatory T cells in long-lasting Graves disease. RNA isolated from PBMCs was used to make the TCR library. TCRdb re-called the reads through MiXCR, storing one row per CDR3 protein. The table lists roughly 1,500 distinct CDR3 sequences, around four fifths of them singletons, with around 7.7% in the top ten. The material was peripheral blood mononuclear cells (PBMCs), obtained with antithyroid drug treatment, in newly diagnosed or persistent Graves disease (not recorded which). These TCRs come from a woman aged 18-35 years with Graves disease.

CDR3 region: CASSLGKGVQPQHF. For the CDR3, the DNA is TGTGCCAGCAGCTTAGGCAAAGGGGTTCAGCCCCAGCATTTT. This chain connects TRBV7-9 to TRBJ1-5, with D possibly TRBD1 on 5 matching bases. Germline CDR1 reads SEHNR; CDR2 reads FQNEAQ (reference sequence). Trimming cost V 1 base and J 6 bases, with 10 bases left between them. The CDR3 runs to 14 residues.

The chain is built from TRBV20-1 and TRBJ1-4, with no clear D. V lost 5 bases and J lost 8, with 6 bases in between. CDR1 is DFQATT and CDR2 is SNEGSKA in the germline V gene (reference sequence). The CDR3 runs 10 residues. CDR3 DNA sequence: TGCAGTGCTCTTGGCGAAAAACTGTTTTTT. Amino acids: CSALGEKLFF.

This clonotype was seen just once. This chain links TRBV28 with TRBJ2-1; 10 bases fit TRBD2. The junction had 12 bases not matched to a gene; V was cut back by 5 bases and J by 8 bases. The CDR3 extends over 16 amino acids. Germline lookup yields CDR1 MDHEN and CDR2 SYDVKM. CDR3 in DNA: TGTGCCAGCAGTCGAACCGGGACTAGCGTCGTGCATGAGCAGTTCTTC. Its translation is CASSRTGTSVVHEQFF.

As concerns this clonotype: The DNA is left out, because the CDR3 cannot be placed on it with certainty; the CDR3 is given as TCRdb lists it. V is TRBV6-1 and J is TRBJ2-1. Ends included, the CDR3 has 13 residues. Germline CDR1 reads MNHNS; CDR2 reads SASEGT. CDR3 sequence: CASNPDFRREQFF.

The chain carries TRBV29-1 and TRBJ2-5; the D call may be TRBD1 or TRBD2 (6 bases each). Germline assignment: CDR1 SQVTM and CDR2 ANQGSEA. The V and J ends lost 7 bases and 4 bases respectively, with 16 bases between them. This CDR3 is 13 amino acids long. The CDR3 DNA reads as TGCAGCGCGCGCGTAGGGGGGCGAGAGACCCAGTACTTC. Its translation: CSARVGGRETQYF. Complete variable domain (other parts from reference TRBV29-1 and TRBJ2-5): SAVISQKPSRDICQRGTSLTIQCQVDSQVTMMFWYRQQPGQSLTLIATANQGSEATYESGFVIDKFPISRPNLTFSTLTVSNMSPEDSSIYLCSARVGGRETQYFGPGTRLLVL.

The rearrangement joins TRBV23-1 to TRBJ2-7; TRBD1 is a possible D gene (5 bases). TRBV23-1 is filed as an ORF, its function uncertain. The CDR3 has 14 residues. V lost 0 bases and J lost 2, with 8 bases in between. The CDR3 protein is CASSQSQAAYEQYF. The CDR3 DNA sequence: TGCGCCAGCAGTCAATCACAGGCCGCCTACGAGCAGTACTTC.

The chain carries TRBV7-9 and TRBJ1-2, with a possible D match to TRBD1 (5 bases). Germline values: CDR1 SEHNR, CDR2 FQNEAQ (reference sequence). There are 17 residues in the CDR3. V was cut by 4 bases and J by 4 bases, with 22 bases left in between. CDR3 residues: CASSSTNRGVRSYGYTF. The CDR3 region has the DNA TGTGCCAGCAGCTCAACTAACCGGGGGGTGAGGAGCTATGGCTACACCTTC.

The CDR3 region is CATRDRVNYGYTF. In DNA, the CDR3 is TGTGCCACGAGGGACAGGGTGAACTATGGCTACACCTTC. V is TRBV6-1 and J is TRBJ1-2, with 9 bases fitting TRBD1. Germline-derived CDR1 and CDR2 are MNHNS and SASEGT. This CDR3 region has 13 residues. The V gene end was trimmed by 10 bases and the J gene end by 2 bases; junction bases not matched to a gene: 5.

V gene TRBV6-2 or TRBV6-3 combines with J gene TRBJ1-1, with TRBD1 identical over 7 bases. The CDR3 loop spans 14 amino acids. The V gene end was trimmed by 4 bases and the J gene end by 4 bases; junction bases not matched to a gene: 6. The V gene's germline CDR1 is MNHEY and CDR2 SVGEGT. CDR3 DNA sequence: TGTGCCAGCAGTTTAAACAGGGGAAGCACTGAAGCTTTCTTT. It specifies CASSLNRGSTEAFF.

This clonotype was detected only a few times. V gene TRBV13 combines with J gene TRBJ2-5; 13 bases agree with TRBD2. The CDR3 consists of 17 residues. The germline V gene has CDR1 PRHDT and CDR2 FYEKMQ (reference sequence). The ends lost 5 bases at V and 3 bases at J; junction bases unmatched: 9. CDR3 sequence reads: CASSPSPGTSGEETQYF. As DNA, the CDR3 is TGTGCCAGCAGCCCGTCTCCCGGGACTAGCGGGGAAGAGACCCAGTACTTC.

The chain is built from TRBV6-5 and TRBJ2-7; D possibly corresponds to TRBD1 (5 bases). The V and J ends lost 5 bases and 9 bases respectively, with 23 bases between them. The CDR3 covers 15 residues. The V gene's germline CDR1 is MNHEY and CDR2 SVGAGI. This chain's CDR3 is CASSSLQVVPIVQYV. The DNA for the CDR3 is TGTGCCAGCAGTAGTCTACAGGTCGTCCCTATTGTGCAGTACGTC.

The CDR3 here is CASSLMGQLPNNEQFF. In DNA form, the CDR3 reads TGCGCCAGCAGCTTGATGGGACAGCTGCCTAACAATGAGCAGTTCTTC. This rearrangement joins TRBV5-1 to TRBJ2-1; 7 bases map to TRBD1. Germline V lookup: CDR1 SGHRS, CDR2 YFSETQ. V lost 1 base to trimming and J lost 5 bases; unmatched junction nucleotides: 9. The CDR3 is 16 amino acids. Using reference TRBV5-1 and TRBJ2-1 for the parts outside the CDR3, the full variable domain is KAGVTQTPRYLIKTRGQQVTLSCSPISGHRSVSWYQQTPGQGLQFLFEYFSETQRNKGNFPGRFSGRQFSNSRSEMNVSTLELGDSALYLCASSLMGQLPNNEQFFGPGTRLTVL.

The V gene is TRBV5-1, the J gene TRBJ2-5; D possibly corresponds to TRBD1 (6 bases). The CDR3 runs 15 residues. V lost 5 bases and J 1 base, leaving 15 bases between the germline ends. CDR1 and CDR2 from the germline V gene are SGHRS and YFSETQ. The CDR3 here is CASRQGFLPQETQYF. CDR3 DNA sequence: TGCGCCAGCAGACAGGGATTCTTACCCCAAGAGACCCAGTACTTC.

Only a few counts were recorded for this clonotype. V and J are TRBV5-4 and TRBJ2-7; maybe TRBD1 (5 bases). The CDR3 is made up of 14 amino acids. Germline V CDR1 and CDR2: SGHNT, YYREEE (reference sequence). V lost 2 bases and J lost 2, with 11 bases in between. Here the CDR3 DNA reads TGTGCCAGCAGCTTCGACAGCAGCACCTACGAGCAGTACTTC. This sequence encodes CASSFDSSTYEQYF. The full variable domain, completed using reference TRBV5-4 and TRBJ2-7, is ETGVTQSPTHLIKTRGQQVTLRCSSQSGHNTVSWYQQALGQGPQFIFQYYREEENGRGNFPPRFSGLQFPNYSSELNVNALELDDSALYLCASSFDSSTYEQYFGPGTRLTVT.

The CDR3 protein is CASSMGSTDTQYF. The CDR3 DNA is TGTGCCAGCAGCATGGGGAGCACAGATACGCAGTATTTT. V usage is TRBV12-3 or TRBV12-4 and J usage is TRBJ2-3; D not resolved. This CDR3 spans 13 amino acids. Between the trimmed V and J ends, which lost 6 bases and 0 bases, there was a span of 7 bases.

The CDR3 protein is CATSRGRGNQPQHF. CDR3 sequence (DNA): TGTGCCACCTCCAGAGGGCGAGGCAATCAGCCCCAGCATTTT. This chain joins TRBV12-3 or TRBV12-4 and TRBJ1-5; D is ambiguous. This CDR3 is 14 amino acids long. The V and J ends lost 10 bases and 2 bases respectively, with 15 bases between them.

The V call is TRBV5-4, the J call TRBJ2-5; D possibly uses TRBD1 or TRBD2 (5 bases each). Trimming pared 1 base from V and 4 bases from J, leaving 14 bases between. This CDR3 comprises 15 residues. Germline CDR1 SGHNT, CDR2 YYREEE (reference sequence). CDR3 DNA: TGTGCCAGCAGCTTGTTTGGTTCAGGGAGAGAGACCCAGTACTTC. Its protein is CASSLFGSGRETQYF.

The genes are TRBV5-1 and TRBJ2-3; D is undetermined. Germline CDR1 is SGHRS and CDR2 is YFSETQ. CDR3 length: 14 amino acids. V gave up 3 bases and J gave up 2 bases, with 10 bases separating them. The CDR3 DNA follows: TGCGCCAGCAGCTGGCAAGCCACCACAGATACGCAGTATTTT. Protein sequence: CASSWQATTDTQYF.

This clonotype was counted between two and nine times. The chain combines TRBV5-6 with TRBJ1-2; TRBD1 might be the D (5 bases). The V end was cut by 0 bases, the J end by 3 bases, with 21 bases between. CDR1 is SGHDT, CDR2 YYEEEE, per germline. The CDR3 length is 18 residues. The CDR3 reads CASSLDRLGRDPHYGYTF. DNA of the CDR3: TGTGCCAGCAGCTTGGACCGCCTCGGCAGGGATCCGCACTATGGCTACACCTTC.

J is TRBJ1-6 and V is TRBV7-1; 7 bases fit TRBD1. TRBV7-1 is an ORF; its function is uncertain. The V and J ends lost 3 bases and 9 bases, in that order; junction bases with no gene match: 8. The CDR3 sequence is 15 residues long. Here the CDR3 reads CASSSIQGSISPLHF. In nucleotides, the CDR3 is TGTGCCAGCAGCTCCATACAGGGGAGTATTTCACCCCTCCACTTT.

DNA for the CDR3: TGTGCCAGCAGCTTACCGGGCTCCGAAGCTTTCTTT. This translates into CASSLPGSEAFF. V gene TRBV11-1 combines with J gene TRBJ1-1; D gene ambiguous. V lost 2 bases to trimming and J lost 8 bases, with 9 bases between them. The CDR3 totals 12 residues. In germline, CDR1 is SGHAT, CDR2 FQDESV (reference sequence).

The CDR3 loop reads CACSGGGDYNEQFF. The CDR3 DNA is TGTGCCTGCAGCGGGGGTGGGGACTACAATGAGCAGTTCTTC. J is TRBJ2-1 and V is TRBV24-1; 8 bases fit TRBD2. This CDR3 is built from 14 residues. The germline V gene has CDR1 KGHDR and CDR2 SFDVKD. After removal of 12 bases from V and 3 bases from J, the junction contained 9 bases not matched to a gene.

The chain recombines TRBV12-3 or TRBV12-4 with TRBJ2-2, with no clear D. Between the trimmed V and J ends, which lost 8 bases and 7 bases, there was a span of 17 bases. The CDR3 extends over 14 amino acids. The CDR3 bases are TGTGCCAGCGGGGAACAGAACCTCAGCGGGGAGCTGTTTTTT. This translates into CASGEQNLSGELFF.

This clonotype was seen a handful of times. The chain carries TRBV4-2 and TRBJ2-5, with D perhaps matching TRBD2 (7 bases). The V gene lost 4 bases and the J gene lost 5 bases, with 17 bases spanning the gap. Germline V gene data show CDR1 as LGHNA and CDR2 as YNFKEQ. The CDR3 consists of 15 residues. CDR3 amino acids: CASSPRRGPTETQYF. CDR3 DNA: TGTGCCAGCAGCCCCCGGCGGGGGCCCACGGAGACCCAGTACTTC.

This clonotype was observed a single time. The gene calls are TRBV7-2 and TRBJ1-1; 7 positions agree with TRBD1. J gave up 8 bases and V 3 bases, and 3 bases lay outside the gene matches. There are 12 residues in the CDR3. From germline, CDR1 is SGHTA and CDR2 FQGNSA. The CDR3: CASSLGTAEAFF. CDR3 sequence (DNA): TGTGCCAGCAGCTTGGGGACAGCAGAAGCTTTCTTT. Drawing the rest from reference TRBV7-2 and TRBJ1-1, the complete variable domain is GAGVSQSPSNKVTEKGKDVELRCDPISGHTALYWYRQSLGQGLEFLIYFQGNSAPDKSGLPSDRFSAERTGGSVSTLTIQRTQQEDSAVYLCASSLGTAEAFFGQGTRLTVV.

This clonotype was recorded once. This CDR3 is CSARAGAASTDTQYF. CDR3 in DNA: TGCAGTGCTAGAGCGGGCGCGGCTAGCACAGATACGCAGTATTTT. This chain links TRBV20-1 with TRBJ2-3; D is uncertain. V was shortened by 1 base and J by 0 bases, with 11 bases between the two germline ends. Germline assignment: CDR1 DFQATT and CDR2 SNEGSKA (reference sequence). The CDR3 extends over 15 amino acids.

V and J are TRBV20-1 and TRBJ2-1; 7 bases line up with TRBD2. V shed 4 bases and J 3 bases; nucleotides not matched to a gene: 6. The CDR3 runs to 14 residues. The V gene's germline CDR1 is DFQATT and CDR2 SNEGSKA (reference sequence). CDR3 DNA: TGCAGTGCTACCGGACTAGTCGACTACAATGAGCAGTTCTTC. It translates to CSATGLVDYNEQFF.

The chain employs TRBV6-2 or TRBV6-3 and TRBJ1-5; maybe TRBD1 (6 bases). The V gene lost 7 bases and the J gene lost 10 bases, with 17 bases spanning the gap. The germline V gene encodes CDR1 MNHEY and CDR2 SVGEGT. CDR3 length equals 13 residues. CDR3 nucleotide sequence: TGTGCCAGCACCCCACAGGGATCCGATCCCCAGCATTTT. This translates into CASTPQGSDPQHF.

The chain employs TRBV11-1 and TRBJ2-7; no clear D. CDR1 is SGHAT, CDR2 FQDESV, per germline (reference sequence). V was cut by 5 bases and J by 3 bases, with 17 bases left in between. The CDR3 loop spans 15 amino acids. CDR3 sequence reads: CASSLTLGSYYEQYF. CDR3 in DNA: TGTGCCAGCAGCCTAACCCTGGGATCGTACTACGAGCAGTACTTC.

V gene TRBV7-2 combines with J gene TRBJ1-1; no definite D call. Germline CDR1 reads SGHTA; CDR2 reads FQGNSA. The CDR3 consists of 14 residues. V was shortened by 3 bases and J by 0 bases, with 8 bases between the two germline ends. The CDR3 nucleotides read TGTGCCAGCAGCTTCCAGGTTATGAACACTGAAGCTTTCTTT. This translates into CASSFQVMNTEAFF.